Sequencing of this TCR beta chain was carried out in a study of OX40 agonist ivuxolimab in advanced cancers. Assay: immunoSEQ multiplex PCR; the TCRdb copy retains only in-frame clones and omits some. The sample lists fewer than 25,000 clones, approximately 80% occurring once. Trimming removed 5 bases from V and 0 bases from J; junction bases left unmatched: 9. The V gene's germline CDR1 is SNHLY and CDR2 FYNNEI. The CDR3 covers 17 residues. V usage is TRBV2 and J usage is TRBJ1-1; 10 bases match TRBD1. The sequence was collected from an adult with an advanced solid tumor such as melanoma, head and neck, liver or kidney cancer. The source was CD4+ or CD8+ T cells sorted from blood, collected in a trial of the OX40 agonist ivuxolimab. CDR3 in amino acids: CASSQEETGGMNTEAFF. Written as DNA, the CDR3 is TGTGCCAGCAGTCAAGAAGAGACAGGGGGCATGAACACTGAAGCTTTCTTT.